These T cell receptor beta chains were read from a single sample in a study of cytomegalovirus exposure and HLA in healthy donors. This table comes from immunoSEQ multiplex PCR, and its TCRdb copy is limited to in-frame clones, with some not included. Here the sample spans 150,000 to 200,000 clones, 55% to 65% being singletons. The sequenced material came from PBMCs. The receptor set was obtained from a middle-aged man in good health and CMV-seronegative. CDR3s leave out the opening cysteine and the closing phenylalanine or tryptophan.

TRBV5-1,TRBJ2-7,ASSLTASYEQY
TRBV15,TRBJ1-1,ATSRDSGAEAF
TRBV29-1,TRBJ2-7,SVEQGAYEQY
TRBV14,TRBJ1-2,ASSQDHRGPYGYT
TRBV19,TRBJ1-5,ASSFLDREGNQPQH
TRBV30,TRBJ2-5,AWSPGFSLETQY
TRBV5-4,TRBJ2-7,ASSGGTYPYEQY
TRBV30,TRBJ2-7,AWRTLGLAGQYEQY
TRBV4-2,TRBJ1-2,ASSQAQWEGYT
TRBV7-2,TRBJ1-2,ASSQDRGNGYT
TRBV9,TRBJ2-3,ASSTWTSGRADTQY
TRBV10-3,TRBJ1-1,AISNDRGNTEAF
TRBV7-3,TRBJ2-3,ASSSTPLTSGTDTQY
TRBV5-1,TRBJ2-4,ASSFDRGKNIQY
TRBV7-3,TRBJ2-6,ASSSGTYSGANVLT
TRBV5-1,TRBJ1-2,ASSLPRQGAKGYT
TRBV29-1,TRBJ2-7,SVVDRGLTYEQY
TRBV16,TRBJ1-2,ASSPGLLGGRGYT
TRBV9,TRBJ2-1,ASSVTAGVNEQF
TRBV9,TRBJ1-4,ASSLTSGTGVEKLF
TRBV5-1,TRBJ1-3,ASSDQRSGNTIY
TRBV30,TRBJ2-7,AWSAPGSYEQY
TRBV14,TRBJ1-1,ASSSRRGQGVEAF
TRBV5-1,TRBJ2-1,ASSTASGNNNEQF
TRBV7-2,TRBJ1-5,ASSLAGTGSPTPQH
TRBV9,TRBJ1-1,ASSVVGQRNTEAF
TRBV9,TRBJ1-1,ASSVVRGGTEAF
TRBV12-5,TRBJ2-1,ASGLVRLADYNEQF
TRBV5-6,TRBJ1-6,ASSSLGRPGSPLH
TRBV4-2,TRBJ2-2,ASSLSVGSGTGELF
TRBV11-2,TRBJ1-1,ASRPKTGYTEAF
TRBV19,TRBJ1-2,ASTTGTGGIYGYT
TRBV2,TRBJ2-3,ANRLAASTDTQY
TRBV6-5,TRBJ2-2,ASSYREDTGELF
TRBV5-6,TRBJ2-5,ASSLGARDETQY
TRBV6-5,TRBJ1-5,ASSYPSRKENQPQH
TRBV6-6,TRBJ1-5,ASRQTGGFNQPQH
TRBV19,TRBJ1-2,ASSIPGVNYGYT
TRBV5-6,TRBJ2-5,ASSPRGKFQETQY
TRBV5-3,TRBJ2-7,ARSLPPAGEYEQY
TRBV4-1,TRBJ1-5,ASSQGSQPQH
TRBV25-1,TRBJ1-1,ASSVYRGQGTEAF
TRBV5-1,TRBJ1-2,ASSAAAGADYGYT
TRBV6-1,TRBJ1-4,ASSEAPGGIGEKLF
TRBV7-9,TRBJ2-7,SSSFSGGPAYEQY
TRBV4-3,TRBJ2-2,ASSHSSGALTGELF
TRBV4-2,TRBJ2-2,ASSQVSRDTGELF
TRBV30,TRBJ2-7,AFGQGDEQY
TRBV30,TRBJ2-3,AWRLAGAPDTQY